These 17 T cell receptor beta chains were all obtained from the same sample, sequenced in a study of spatial heterogeneity in lung cancer. Noted time point: sample taken at primary tumor resection. TCRdb redid the calling of the 5' RACE reads with MiXCR, one entry per CDR3 protein. Of 23,000 or so distinct CDR3 sequences listed, about 4.4% are singletons. This specimen consisted of PBMCs, obtained at surgery. The receptor set was obtained from a male donor with early-stage non-small cell lung cancer.

There are many counts of this clonotype. This chain uses TRBV6-2 or TRBV6-3 with TRBJ1-6; 7 bases match TRBD1. Looked up from germline, CDR1 is MNHEY and CDR2 is SVGEGT. The V and J ends lost 2 bases and 9 bases, in that order; junction bases with no gene match: 10. This CDR3 contains 16 residues. CDR3 amino acids: CASSYIPGQRASPLHF. DNA for the CDR3: TGTGCCAGCAGTTACATACCGGGACAGAGGGCTTCACCCCTCCACTTT.

This clonotype has ten or more counts. The V gene is TRBV24-1, the J gene TRBJ1-5, with a tentative D call TRBD1 (6 bases). V was pared by 5 bases and J by 4 bases, with 8 bases between. CDR1 and CDR2 from the germline V gene are KGHDR and SFDVKD. The CDR3 totals 13 residues. CDR3 sequence reads: CATSVTGNQPQHF. For the CDR3, the DNA is TGTGCCACCAGTGTAACAGGGAATCAGCCCCAGCATTTT.

This clonotype is medium-sized (0.01 to 0.1%) within its sample. This chain's CDR3 is CASSLVAASYNEQFF. CDR3 nucleotide sequence: TGCGCCAGCAGCTTGGTCGCGGCCTCCTACAATGAGCAGTTCTTC. The V gene is TRBV5-1, the J gene TRBJ2-1, with unresolved D. Trimming pared 0 bases from V and 0 bases from J, leaving 7 bases between. Germline V lookup: CDR1 SGHRS, CDR2 YFSETQ. The CDR3 contains 15 residues.

Many counts were recorded for this clonotype. The chain employs TRBV10-3 and TRBJ2-3; the D is unclear. The CDR3 consists of 12 residues. Germline V gene data show CDR1 as ENHRY and CDR2 as SYGVKD. Trimming cost V 5 bases and J 4 bases, with 7 bases left between them. CDR3 amino acids: CAISLKSDTQYF. CDR3 bases: TGTGCCATCAGTTTAAAGTCAGATACGCAGTATTTT.

This clonotype was detected ten times or more. The chain has TRBV4-3 and TRBJ1-1; no definite D call. Trimming shortened V by 1 base and J by 1 base, and 7 bases separated the two germline ends. Germline CDR1 and CDR2: LGHNA and YSLEER. The CDR3 covers 14 residues. CDR3: CASSQVPRNTEAFF. CDR3 nucleotides: TGCGCCAGCAGCCAAGTCCCTAGGAACACTGAAGCTTTCTTT.

This clonotype came up many times. V and J are TRBV3-1 and TRBJ1-6; 9 bases are a match to TRBD1. The junction had 5 bases not matched to a gene; V was cut back by 1 base and J by 10 bases. The CDR3 spans 15 residues. The germline gives CDR1 LGHDT, CDR2 YNNKEL (reference sequence). The CDR3 loop is CASSQGDRAPSPLHF. CDR3 nucleotides: TGTGCCAGCAGCCAAGGGGACAGGGCCCCCTCACCCCTCCACTTT.

In its sample, this clonotype ranks as medium-sized. The rearrangement joins TRBV28 to TRBJ1-4; TRBD1 matches at 9 bases. Germline V gene data show CDR1 as MDHEN and CDR2 as SYDVKM. CDR3 length: 15 residues. The trim removed 6 bases at V and 8 bases at J, leaving 10 bases unmatched. For the CDR3, the DNA is TGTGCCAGCAGCCCAGGGGGACAGGGAACGGAAAAACTGTTTTTT. This gives the protein CASSPGGQGTEKLFF.

This clonotype was detected a few times. Since a much larger clone is just one base distant, this may be a read error. The chain carries TRBV6-1 and TRBJ1-5; 8 nucleotides agree with TRBD1. The germline V gene has CDR1 MNHNS and CDR2 SASEGT. The CDR3 is 16 amino acids. The CDR3 region has the DNA TGTGCCGGCAGTGAAGCTTCGGGACAGGCGCATCAGCCCCAGCATTTT. Its translation is CAGSEASGQAHQPQHF.

The rearrangement uses TRBV7-2 and TRBJ2-1; 10 bases match TRBD2. CDR1 and CDR2 (germline): SGHTA, FQGNSA. The ends lost 4 bases at V and 7 bases at J; junction bases unmatched: 10. The CDR3 covers 16 residues. CDR3 sequence (DNA): TGTGCCAGCAGCTCCGACCGGGAGCGGGGGGGGAATGAGCAGTTCTTC. It specifies CASSSDRERGGNEQFF.

The CDR3 is CASSQTQYTDTQYF. CDR3 coding DNA: TGTGCCAGCAGCCAGACGCAGTACACAGATACGCAGTATTTT. V gene TRBV3-1 combines with J gene TRBJ2-3, with D uncertain. CDR1 and CDR2 (germline): LGHDT, YNNKEL (reference sequence). The CDR3 extends over 14 amino acids. The germline V and J ends were trimmed by 3 bases and 2 bases, with 9 bases remaining between them.

This clonotype was counted ten times or more. J is TRBJ2-7 and V is TRBV23-1; 9 positions match TRBD1. TRBV23-1 has ORF status, its function being uncertain. The CDR3 covers 13 residues. V trimming: 7 bases; J trimming: 9 bases; junction bases outside the gene matches: 10. The CDR3 bases are TGCGCCAGCACTGTACAGGGGGCGGTTTGGCAGTACTTC. Its translation: CASTVQGAVWQYF.

This clonotype appeared many times. J is TRBJ1-1 and V is TRBV10-3; possibly TRBD1 for D (5 bases). Trimming pared 5 bases from V and 7 bases from J, leaving 11 bases between. CDR3 length: 12 amino acids. Germline V gene sequence: CDR1 ENHRY, CDR2 SYGVKD. The DNA of the CDR3 is TGTGCCATCAGTCGGGGGGGGATTGAAGCTTTCTTT. Its protein product is CAISRGGIEAFF.

This clonotype was recorded many times. The genes are TRBV10-1 and TRBJ2-5, with a possible D match to TRBD1 (5 bases). The CDR3 consists of 13 residues. Germline V gene lookup returns CDR1 WNHNN and CDR2 SYGVQD (reference sequence). The V and J ends lost 6 bases and 2 bases respectively, with 10 bases between them. CDR3 DNA sequence: TGCGCCAGCAGCTTACAGGTTCAAGAGACCCAGTACTTC. Amino acid sequence: CASSLQVQETQYF.

This clonotype showed up many times. This sequence joins TRBV7-9 and TRBJ2-3, with D perhaps TRBD1 (5 bases). In germline, CDR1 is SEHNR, CDR2 FQNEAQ (reference sequence). V was trimmed by 1 base and J by 0 bases, leaving 11 bases between them. The CDR3 has 16 amino acids. Here the CDR3 DNA reads TGTGCCAGCAGCTTAGACGGACAAACTAGCACAGATACGCAGTATTTT. Protein product: CASSLDGQTSTDTQYF.

This clonotype was detected ten times or more. V and J are TRBV7-9 and TRBJ2-3, with 12 bases matching TRBD2. V shed 5 bases and J 8 bases; nucleotides not matched to a gene: 11. Germline V gene data show CDR1 as SEHNR and CDR2 as FQNEAQ (reference sequence). This CDR3 contains 16 residues. The DNA of the CDR3 is TGTGCCAGCAGCCGCAACCTAGCGGGAGGGCCCGGTACGCAGTATTTT. Amino acids: CASSRNLAGGPGTQYF.

A few counts support this clonotype. The chain is built from TRBV5-6 and TRBJ2-7; 8 bases are a match to TRBD1. J was trimmed by 2 bases and V by 3 bases; bases with no gene match: 10. Germline CDR1 is SGHDT and CDR2 is YYEEEE. The CDR3 loop spans 16 amino acids. For the CDR3, the DNA is TGTGCCAGCAGCTCGTACAAATTGGACAGGGCCTACGAGCAGTACTTC. Its translation: CASSSYKLDRAYEQYF.

This clonotype was counted ten times or more. The chain carries TRBV12-3 or TRBV12-4 and TRBJ1-5; tentative D call: TRBD1 (5 bases). The CDR3 contains 11 residues. V gave up 2 bases and J gave up 11 bases, with 7 bases separating them. The CDR3 DNA reads as TGTGCCAGCAGTTTATTAGGGGCCCAGCATTTT. Translated: CASSLLGAQHF.